Given below is one TCR beta chain in context. Its antigen is as yet unknown. Under the authors' procedure: Filtering differed since immunoSEQ provided only junctions, with no quality scores. The protocol was immunoSEQ multiplex PCR, while the TCRdb copy is restricted to in-frame clones and leaves out a portion. The V and J calls and the clone size are those of that table, but D and trimming were determined from the DNA. The sample consists of about 1,500,000 clones, 95% to 97% of them appearing once. Germline V gene sequence: CDR1 SGDLS, CDR2 YYNGEE. The trim removed 6 bases at V and 3 bases at J, leaving 10 bases unmatched. This CDR3 spans 18 amino acids. This specimen belongs to a study of shared clonotypes between healthy human individuals. The wider study: Three CD4 naive, three CD4 memory, two CD8 naive and one CD8 memory plate were used per donor.

Both subsets, CD45RA+ naive and CD45RA-negative memory, were split from the CD4+ cells. General observations from the study: When naive CD4 clonotypes were compared across a few donors, approximately 5% were shared.

The sequencing sample was made of naive CD4+ T cells sorted from blood. Documented subset: CD45RA+ positively selected. This TCR came from a man younger than 40 in good health. The rearrangement links TRBV9 to TRBJ2-3; 16 nucleotides agree with TRBD2. This chain's CDR3 is CASTGTSGRADLTDTQYF. The DNA of the CDR3 is TGTGCCAGCACCGGGACTAGCGGGAGGGCCGATTTAACAGATACGCAGTATTTT.